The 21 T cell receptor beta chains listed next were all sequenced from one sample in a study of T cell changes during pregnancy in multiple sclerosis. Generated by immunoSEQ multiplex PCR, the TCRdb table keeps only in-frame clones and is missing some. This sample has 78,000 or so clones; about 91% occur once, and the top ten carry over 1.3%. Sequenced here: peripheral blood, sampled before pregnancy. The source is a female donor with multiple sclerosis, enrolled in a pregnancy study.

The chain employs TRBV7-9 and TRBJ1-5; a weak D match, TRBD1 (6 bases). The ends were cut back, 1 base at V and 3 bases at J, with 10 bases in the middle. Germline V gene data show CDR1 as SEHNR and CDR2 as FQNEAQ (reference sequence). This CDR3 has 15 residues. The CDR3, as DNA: TGTGCCAGCAGCTTAGGCACAGGGATCAATCAGCCCCAGCATTTT. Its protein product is CASSLGTGINQPQHF.

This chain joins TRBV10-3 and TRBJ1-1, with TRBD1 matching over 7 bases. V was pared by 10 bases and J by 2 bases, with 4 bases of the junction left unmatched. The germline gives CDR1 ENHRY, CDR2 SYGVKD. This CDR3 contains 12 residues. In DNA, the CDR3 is TGTGCCACTAGGACAGGAAACACTGAAGCTTTCTTT. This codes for CATRTGNTEAFF.

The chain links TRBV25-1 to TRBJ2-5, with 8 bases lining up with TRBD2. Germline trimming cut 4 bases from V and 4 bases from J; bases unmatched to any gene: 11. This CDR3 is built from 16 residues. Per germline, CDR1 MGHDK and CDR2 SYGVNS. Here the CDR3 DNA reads TGTGCCAGCAGTGGGGTAGCGGGGATACCGATAGAGACCCAGTACTTC. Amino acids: CASSGVAGIPIETQYF.

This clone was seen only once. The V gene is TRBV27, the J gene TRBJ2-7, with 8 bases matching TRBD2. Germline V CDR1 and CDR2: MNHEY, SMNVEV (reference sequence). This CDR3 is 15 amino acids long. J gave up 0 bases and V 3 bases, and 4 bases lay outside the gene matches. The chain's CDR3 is CASSFSGTSSYEQYF. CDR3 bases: TGTGCCAGCAGTTTCTCCGGGACTAGCTCCTACGAGCAGTACTTC.

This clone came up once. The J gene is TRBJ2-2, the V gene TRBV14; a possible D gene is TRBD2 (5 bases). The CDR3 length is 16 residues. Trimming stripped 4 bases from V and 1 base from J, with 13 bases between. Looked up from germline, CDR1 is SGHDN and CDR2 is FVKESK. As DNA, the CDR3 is TGTGCCAGCAGCCTGAGGACTGGACGGAACACCGGGGAGCTGTTTTTT. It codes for CASSLRTGRNTGELFF.

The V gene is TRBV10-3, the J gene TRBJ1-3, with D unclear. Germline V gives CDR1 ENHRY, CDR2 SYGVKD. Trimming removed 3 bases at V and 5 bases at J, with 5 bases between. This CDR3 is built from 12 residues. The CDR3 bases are TGTGCCATCAGTGAATCAAGAAACACCATATATTTT. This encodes CAISESRNTIYF.

This CDR3 reads CASSFDGAYEQYF. The CDR3 DNA follows: TGCGCCAGCAGCTTTGACGGAGCCTACGAGCAGTACTTC. The chain has TRBV5-1 and TRBJ2-7; D unresolved. Trimming removed 2 bases from V and 2 bases from J, with 8 bases in between. CDR3 length: 13 residues. Germline assignment: CDR1 SGHRS and CDR2 YFSETQ.

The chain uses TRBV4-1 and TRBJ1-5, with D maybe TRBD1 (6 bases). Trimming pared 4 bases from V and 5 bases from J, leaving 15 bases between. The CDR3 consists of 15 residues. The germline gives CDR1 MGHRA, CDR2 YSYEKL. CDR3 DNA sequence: TGCGCCAGCAGCCCCCAGGTGGGGGCGGATCAGCCCCAGCATTTT. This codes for CASSPQVGADQPQHF.

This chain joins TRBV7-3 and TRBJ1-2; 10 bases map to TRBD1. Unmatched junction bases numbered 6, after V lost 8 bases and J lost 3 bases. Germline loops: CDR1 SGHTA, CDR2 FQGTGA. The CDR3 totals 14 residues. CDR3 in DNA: TGTGCCAGCGCAACCGGGACAGGGGACTATGGCTACACCTTC. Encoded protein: CASATGTGDYGYTF. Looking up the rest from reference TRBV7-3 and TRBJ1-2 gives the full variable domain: GAGVSQTPSNKVTEKGKYVELRCDPISGHTALYWYRQSLGQGPEFLIYFQGTGAADDSGLPNDRFFAVRPEGSVSTLKIQRTERGDSAVYLCASATGTGDYGYTFGSGTRLTVV.

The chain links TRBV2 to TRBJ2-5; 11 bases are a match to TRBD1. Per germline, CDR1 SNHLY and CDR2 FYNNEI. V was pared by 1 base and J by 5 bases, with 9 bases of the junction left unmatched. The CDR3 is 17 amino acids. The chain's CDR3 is CASSEGLGQGAKETQYF. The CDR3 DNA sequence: TGTGCCAGCAGTGAAGGGCTAGGACAGGGGGCTAAGGAGACCCAGTACTTC.

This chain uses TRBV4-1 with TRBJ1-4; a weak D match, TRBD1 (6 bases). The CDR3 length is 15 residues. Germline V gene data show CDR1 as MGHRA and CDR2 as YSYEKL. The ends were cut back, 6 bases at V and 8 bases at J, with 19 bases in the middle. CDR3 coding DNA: TGCGCCAGCAGTGCAGCCGGGACAAGCAAGGAAAAACTGTTTTTT. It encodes CASSAAGTSKEKLFF.

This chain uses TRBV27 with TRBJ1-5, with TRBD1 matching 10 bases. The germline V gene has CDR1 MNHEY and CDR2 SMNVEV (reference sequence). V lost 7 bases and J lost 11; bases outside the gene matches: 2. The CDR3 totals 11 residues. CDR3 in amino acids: CASKDRGTQHF. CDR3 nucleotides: TGTGCCAGCAAGGACAGGGGGACCCAGCATTTT.

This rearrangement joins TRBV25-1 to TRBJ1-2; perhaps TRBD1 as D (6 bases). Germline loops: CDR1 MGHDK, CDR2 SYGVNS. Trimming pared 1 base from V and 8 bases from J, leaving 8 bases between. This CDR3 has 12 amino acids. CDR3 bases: TGTGCCAGCAGTGAATCGACAGGCGGCTACACCTTC. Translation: CASSESTGGYTF.

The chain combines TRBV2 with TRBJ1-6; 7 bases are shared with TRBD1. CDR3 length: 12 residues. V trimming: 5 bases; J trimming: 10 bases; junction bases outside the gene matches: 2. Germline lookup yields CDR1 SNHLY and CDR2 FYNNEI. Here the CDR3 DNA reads TGTGCCAGCAGTCCAGGGGGGTCACCCCTCCACTTT. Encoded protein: CASSPGGSPLHF.

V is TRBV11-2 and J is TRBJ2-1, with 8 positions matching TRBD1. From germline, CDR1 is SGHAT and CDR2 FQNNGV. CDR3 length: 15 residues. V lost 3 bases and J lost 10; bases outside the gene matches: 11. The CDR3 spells CASSFGTGPTGEQFF. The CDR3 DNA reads TGTGCCAGCAGCTTTGGGACAGGACCTACCGGCGAGCAGTTCTTC.

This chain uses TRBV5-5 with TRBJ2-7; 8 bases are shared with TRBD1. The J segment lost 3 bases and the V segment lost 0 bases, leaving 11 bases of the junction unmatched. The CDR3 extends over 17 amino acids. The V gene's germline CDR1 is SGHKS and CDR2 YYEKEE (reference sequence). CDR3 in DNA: TGTGCCAGCAGCTTGGTGTTTACCGGACAGGGTTTCTACGAGCAGTACTTC. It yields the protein CASSLVFTGQGFYEQYF.

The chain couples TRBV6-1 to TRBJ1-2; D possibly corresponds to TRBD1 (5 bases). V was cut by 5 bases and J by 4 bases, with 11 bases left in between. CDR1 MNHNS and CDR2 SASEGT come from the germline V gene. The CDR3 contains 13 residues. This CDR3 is CASSWGEGYGYTF. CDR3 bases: TGTGCCAGCAGTTGGGGGGAGGGCTATGGCTACACCTTC.

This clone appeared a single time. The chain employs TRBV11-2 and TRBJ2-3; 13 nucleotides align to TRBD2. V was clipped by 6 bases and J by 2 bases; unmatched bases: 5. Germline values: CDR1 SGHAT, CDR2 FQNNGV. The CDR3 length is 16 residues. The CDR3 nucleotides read TGTGCCAGCAGTCCTGGGACTAGCGGGGACACAGATACGCAGTATTTT. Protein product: CASSPGTSGDTDTQYF.

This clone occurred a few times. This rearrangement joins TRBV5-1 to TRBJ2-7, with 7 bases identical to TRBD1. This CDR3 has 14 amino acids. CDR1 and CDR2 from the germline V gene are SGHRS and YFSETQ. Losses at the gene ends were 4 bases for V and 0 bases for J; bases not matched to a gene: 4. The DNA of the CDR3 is TGCGCCAGCAGCGGGGACAGCCACTCCTACGAGCAGTACTTC. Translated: CASSGDSHSYEQYF.

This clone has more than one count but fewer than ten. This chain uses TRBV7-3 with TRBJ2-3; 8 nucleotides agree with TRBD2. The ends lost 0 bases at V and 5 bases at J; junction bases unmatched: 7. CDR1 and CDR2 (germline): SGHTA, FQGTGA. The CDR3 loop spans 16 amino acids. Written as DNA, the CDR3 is TGTGCCAGCAGCTTAACGTTCGGGGGGGCGAGAGATACGCAGTATTTT. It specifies CASSLTFGGARDTQYF. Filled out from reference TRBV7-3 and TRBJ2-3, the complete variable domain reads GAGVSQTPSNKVTEKGKYVELRCDPISGHTALYWYRQSLGQGPEFLIYFQGTGAADDSGLPNDRFFAVRPEGSVSTLKIQRTERGDSAVYLCASSLTFGGARDTQYFGPGTRLTVL.

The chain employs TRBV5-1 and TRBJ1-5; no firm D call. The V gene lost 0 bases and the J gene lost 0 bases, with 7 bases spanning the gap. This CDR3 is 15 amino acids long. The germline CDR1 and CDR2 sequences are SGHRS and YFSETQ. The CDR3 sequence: CASSLDSYSNQPQHF. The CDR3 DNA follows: TGCGCCAGCAGCTTGGACAGCTATAGCAATCAGCCCCAGCATTTT.